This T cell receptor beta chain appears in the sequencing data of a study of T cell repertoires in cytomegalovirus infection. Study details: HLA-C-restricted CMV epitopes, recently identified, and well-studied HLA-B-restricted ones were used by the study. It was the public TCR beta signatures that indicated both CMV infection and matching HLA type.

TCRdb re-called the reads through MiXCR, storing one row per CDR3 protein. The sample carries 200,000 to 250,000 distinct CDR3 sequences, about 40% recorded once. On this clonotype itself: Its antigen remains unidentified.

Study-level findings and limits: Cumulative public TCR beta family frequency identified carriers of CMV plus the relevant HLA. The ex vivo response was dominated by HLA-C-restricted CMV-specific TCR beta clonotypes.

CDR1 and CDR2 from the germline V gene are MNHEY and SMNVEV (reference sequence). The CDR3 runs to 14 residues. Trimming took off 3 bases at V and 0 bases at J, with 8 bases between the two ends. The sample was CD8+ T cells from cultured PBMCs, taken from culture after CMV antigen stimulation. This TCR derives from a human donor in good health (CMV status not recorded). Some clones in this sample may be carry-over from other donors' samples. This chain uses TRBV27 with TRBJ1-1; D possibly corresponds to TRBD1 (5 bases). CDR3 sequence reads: CASSFGALNTEAFF. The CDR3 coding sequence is TGTGCCAGCAGTTTCGGGGCACTGAACACTGAAGCTTTCTTT.